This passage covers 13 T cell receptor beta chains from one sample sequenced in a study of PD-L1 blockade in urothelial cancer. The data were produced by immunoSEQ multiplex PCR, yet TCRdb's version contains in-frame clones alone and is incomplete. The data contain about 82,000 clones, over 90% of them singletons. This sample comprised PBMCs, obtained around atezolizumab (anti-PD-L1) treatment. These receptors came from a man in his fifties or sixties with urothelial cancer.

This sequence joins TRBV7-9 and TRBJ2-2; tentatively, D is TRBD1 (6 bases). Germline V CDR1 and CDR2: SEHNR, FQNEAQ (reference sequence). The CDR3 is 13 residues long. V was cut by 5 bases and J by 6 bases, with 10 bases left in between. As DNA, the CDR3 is TGTGCCAGCAGCAACTCAGGGGCCGGGGAGCTGTTTTTT. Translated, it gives CASSNSGAGELFF.

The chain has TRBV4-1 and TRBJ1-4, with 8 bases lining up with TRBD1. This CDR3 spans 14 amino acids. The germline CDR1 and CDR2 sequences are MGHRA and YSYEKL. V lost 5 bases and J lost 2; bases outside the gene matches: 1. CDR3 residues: CASSRQGTNEKLFF. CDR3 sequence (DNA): TGCGCCAGCAGCAGACAGGGGACTAATGAAAAACTGTTTTTT.

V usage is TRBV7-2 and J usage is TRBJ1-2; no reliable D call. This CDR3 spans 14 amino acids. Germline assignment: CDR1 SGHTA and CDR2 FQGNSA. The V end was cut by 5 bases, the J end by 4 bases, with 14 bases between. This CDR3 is CASSPGSTPYGYTF. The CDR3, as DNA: TGTGCCAGCAGCCCTGGATCGACTCCCTATGGCTACACCTTC.

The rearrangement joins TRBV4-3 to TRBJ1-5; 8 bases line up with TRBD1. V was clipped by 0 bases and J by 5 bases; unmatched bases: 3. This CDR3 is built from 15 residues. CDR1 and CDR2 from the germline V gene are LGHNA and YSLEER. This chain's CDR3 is CASSQDYRGDQPQHF. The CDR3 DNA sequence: TGCGCCAGCAGCCAAGATTACAGGGGGGATCAGCCCCAGCATTTT.

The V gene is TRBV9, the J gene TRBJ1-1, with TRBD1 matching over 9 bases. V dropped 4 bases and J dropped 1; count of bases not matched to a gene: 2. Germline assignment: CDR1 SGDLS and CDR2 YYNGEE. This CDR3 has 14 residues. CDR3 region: CASSLQGANTEAFF. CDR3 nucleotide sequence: TGTGCCAGCAGCCTACAGGGGGCGAACACTGAAGCTTTCTTT.

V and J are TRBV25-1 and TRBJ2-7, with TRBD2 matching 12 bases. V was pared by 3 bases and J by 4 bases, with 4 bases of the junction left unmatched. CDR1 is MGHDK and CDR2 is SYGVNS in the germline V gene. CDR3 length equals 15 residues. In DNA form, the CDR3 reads TGTGCCAGCAGTGACTCGACTAGCGGGGGTTACGAGCAGTACTTC. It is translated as CASSDSTSGGYEQYF.

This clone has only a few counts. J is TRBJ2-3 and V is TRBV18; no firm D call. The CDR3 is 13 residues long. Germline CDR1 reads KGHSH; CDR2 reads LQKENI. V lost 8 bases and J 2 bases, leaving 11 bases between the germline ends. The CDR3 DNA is TGTGCCAGCACCCCTAGTCTCACAGATACGCAGTATTTT. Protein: CASTPSLTDTQYF.

Written as DNA, the CDR3 is TGTGCCAGTAGTCCAAAAAAAAGGACTAGCGGCCAAGAGACCCAGTACTTC. Its protein is CASSPKKRTSGQETQYF. The chain combines TRBV19 with TRBJ2-5; 10 nucleotides match TRBD2. Per germline, CDR1 LNHDA and CDR2 SQIVND (reference sequence). The CDR3 is 17 amino acids. After removal of 5 bases from V and 1 base from J, the junction contained 10 bases not matched to a gene.

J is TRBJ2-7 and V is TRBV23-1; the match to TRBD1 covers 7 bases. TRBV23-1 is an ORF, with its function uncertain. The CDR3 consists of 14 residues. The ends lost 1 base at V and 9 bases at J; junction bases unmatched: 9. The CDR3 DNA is TGCGCCAGCAGTCAATGGCAGGGGGAGAATGGGCAGTACTTC. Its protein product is CASSQWQGENGQYF.

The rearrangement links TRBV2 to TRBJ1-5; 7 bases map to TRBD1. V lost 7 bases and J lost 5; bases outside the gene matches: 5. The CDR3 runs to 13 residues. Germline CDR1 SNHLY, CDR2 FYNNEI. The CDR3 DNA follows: TGTGCCAGCACCTCGGACAGGCATCAGCCCCAGCATTTT. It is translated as CASTSDRHQPQHF.

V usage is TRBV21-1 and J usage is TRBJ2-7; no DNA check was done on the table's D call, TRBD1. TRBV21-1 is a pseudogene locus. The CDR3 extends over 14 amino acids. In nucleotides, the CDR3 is TGTGCCAGCGCCCGACGACAGGGACGGGTCGAGCAGTACTTC. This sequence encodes CASARRQGRVEQYF.

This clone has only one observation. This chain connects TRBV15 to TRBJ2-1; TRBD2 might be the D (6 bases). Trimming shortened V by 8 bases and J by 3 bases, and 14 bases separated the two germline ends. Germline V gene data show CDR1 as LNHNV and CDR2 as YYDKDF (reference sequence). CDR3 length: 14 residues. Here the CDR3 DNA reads TGTGCCACCGGGAGGCGGGTCAACTACAATGAGCAGTTCTTC. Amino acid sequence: CATGRRVNYNEQFF.

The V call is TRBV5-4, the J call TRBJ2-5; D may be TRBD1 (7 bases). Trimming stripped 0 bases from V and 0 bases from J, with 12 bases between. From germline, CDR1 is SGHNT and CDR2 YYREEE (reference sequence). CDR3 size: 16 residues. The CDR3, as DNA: TGTGCCAGCAGCTTGGCCCCAGGGGGGAACCAAGAGACCCAGTACTTC. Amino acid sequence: CASSLAPGGNQETQYF. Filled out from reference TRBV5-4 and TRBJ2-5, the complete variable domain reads ETGVTQSPTHLIKTRGQQVTLRCSSQSGHNTVSWYQQALGQGPQFIFQYYREEENGRGNFPPRFSGLQFPNYSSELNVNALELDDSALYLCASSLAPGGNQETQYFGPGTRLLVL.